The 15 T cell receptor beta chains below were found in one sample sequenced in a study of shared T cell receptors in the human thymus. The repertoire was sequenced with immunoSEQ multiplex PCR; TCRdb's copy has only in-frame clones and lacks some. The sample holds hundreds of thousands of clones, more than 85% seen once. Sequenced: thymocytes. The receptors were gathered from a human donor.

The chain is built from TRBV10-3 and TRBJ1-2; D is uncertain. This CDR3 comprises 16 residues. Looked up from germline, CDR1 is ENHRY and CDR2 is SYGVKD. Trimming cost V 6 bases and J 6 bases, with 23 bases left between them. The CDR3 here is CAISLNNRQAADGYTF. Here the CDR3 DNA reads TGTGCCATCAGCCTCAATAATAGACAAGCAGCGGATGGCTACACCTTC.

The rearrangement links TRBV18 to TRBJ1-1; D not resolved. Per the germline V gene, CDR1 is KGHSH and CDR2 is LQKENI. CDR3 length equals 16 residues. Trimming took 1 base from V and 0 from J, leaving 12 bases between them. The CDR3 DNA sequence: TGTGCCAGCTCACCACTAGGTGGACCGTTGAACACTGAAGCTTTCTTT. It codes for CASSPLGGPLNTEAFF.

This chain connects TRBV14 to TRBJ2-1, with D tentatively TRBD2 (6 bases). From germline, CDR1 is SGHDN and CDR2 FVKESK. Trimming stripped 4 bases from V and 5 bases from J, with 15 bases between. This CDR3 has 15 amino acids. CDR3: CASSLRESLHNEQFF. CDR3 bases: TGTGCCAGCAGCCTCCGGGAGAGCCTTCACAATGAGCAGTTCTTC.

The chain uses TRBV7-8 and TRBJ2-1; D is unresolved. The CDR3 length is 17 residues. The germline gives CDR1 SGHVS, CDR2 FQNEAQ. The V end lost 1 base, the J end lost 6 bases, and 19 bases lay between the germline ends. The CDR3 sequence is CASSLEGSFPYSNEQFF. The CDR3 nucleotides read TGTGCCAGCAGCTTAGAAGGAAGTTTCCCGTACTCCAATGAGCAGTTCTTC.

The chain joins TRBV29-1 to TRBJ2-1; TRBD2 aligns across 10 bases. CDR3 size: 16 residues. In germline, CDR1 is SQVTM, CDR2 ANQGSEA. J gave up 3 bases and V 2 bases, and 7 bases lay outside the gene matches. CDR3 region: CSVEQPSGRRYNEQFF. CDR3 nucleotides: TGCAGCGTTGAACAGCCTAGCGGGAGACGCTACAATGAGCAGTTCTTC.

The J gene is TRBJ1-3, the V gene TRBV28, with TRBD1 matching over 9 bases. Germline CDR1 and CDR2: MDHEN and SYDVKM. The CDR3 is 16 residues long. The trim removed 8 bases at V and 2 bases at J, leaving 10 bases unmatched. The CDR3 DNA follows: TGTGCCAGCCGGACAGGGGATGGGACTCCTGGAAACACCATATATTTT. Amino acids: CASRTGDGTPGNTIYF.

This clone was detected once. The chain carries TRBV28 and TRBJ1-5; weak D call: TRBD1 (6 bases). This CDR3 comprises 13 residues. The ends were cut back, 8 bases at V and 6 bases at J, with 14 bases in the middle. Germline V CDR1 and CDR2: MDHEN, SYDVKM. CDR3 nucleotides: TGTGCCAGCGAGGCCAGGGGAGGTCAGCCCCAGCATTTT. This codes for CASEARGGQPQHF. Variable domain in full (rest from reference TRBV28 and TRBJ1-5): DVKVTQSSRYLVKRTGEKVFLECVQDMDHENMFWYRQDPGLGLRLIYFSYDVKMKEKGDIPEGYSVSREKKERFSLILESASTNQTSMYLCASEARGGQPQHFGDGTRLSIL.

This clone has a single count. The V gene is TRBV5-4, the J gene TRBJ2-7, with D perhaps being TRBD1 or TRBD2 (5 bases each). Germline CDR1 is SGHNT and CDR2 is YYREEE (reference sequence). Deletions cut 0 bases from V and 4 bases from J, with 8 bases between. The CDR3 is made up of 13 amino acids. CDR3 DNA: TGTGCCAGCAGCTTGGAGGGACGGTACGAGCAGTACTTC. This codes for CASSLEGRYEQYF.

This clone was seen just once. The genes are TRBV7-8 and TRBJ2-7; no firm D call. The CDR3 sequence is 12 residues long. The V end was cut by 5 bases, the J end by 5 bases, with 10 bases between. CDR1 is SGHVS and CDR2 is FQNEAQ in the germline V gene. The CDR3 spells CASSVTSHEQYF. The CDR3 DNA reads as TGTGCCAGCAGCGTAACTTCCCACGAGCAGTACTTC.

This chain links TRBV28 with TRBJ2-7, with 7 bases aligning to TRBD1. V was pared by 3 bases and J by 7 bases, with 12 bases of the junction left unmatched. The CDR3 loop spans 15 amino acids. Looked up from germline, CDR1 is MDHEN and CDR2 is SYDVKM. The CDR3 protein is CASSFGQVGSLEQYF. The CDR3 DNA sequence: TGTGCCAGCAGTTTCGGACAGGTTGGGTCCCTAGAGCAGTACTTC.

The chain links TRBV19 to TRBJ1-1; D is possibly TRBD1 (5 bases). Germline V gene data show CDR1 as LNHDA and CDR2 as SQIVND (reference sequence). The CDR3 sequence is 15 residues long. The V gene lost 6 bases and the J gene lost 0 bases, with 14 bases spanning the gap. The CDR3 region is CASSKWGRMNTEAFF. The CDR3 DNA follows: TGTGCCAGTAGCAAATGGGGACGAATGAACACTGAAGCTTTCTTT.

V usage is TRBV9 and J usage is TRBJ2-3; 8 bases fit TRBD2. CDR1 and CDR2 (germline): SGDLS, YYNGEE. Trimming removed 2 bases from V and 5 bases from J; junction bases left unmatched: 7. The CDR3 is 15 residues long. CDR3 in DNA: TGTGCCAGCAGCGTCCTACCCACTAGCGGAGATACGCAGTATTTT. Protein: CASSVLPTSGDTQYF. The variable domain in full, completed from reference TRBV9 and TRBJ2-3, reads DSGVTQTPKHLITATGQRVTLRCSPRSGDLSVYWYQQSLDQGLQFLIQYYNGEERAKGNILERFSAQQFPDLHSELNLSSLELGDSALYFCASSVLPTSGDTQYFGPGTRLTVL.

The V gene is TRBV27, the J gene TRBJ2-7; weak D call: TRBD2 (5 bases). Germline V CDR1 and CDR2: MNHEY, SMNVEV (reference sequence). This CDR3 is built from 16 residues. V dropped 6 bases and J dropped 3 bases, with 21 bases sitting between them. In nucleotides, the CDR3 is TGTGCCAGCAGGGAAAGTCCGGGGAAAGCCGACTACGAGCAGTACTTC. This gives the protein CASRESPGKADYEQYF.

V and J are TRBV9 and TRBJ2-7, with 11 nucleotides matching TRBD2. CDR3 size: 14 residues. Germline values: CDR1 SGDLS, CDR2 YYNGEE. The junction had 5 bases not matched to a gene; V was cut back by 3 bases and J by 6 bases. The CDR3 loop reads CASSAGTSGFEQYF. CDR3 sequence (DNA): TGTGCCAGCAGCGCCGGGACTAGCGGTTTCGAGCAGTACTTC. The complete variable domain, with remaining parts taken from reference TRBV9 and TRBJ2-7, reads DSGVTQTPKHLITATGQRVTLRCSPRSGDLSVYWYQQSLDQGLQFLIQYYNGEERAKGNILERFSAQQFPDLHSELNLSSLELGDSALYFCASSAGTSGFEQYFGPGTRLTVT.

This chain connects TRBV18 to TRBJ2-7; 13 positions agree with TRBD2. CDR1 KGHSH and CDR2 LQKENI come from the germline V gene. The CDR3 is made up of 17 amino acids. The ends lost 2 bases at V and 2 bases at J; junction bases unmatched: 6. The CDR3 sequence is CASSPSFGTSGAYEQYF. In DNA form, the CDR3 reads TGTGCCAGCTCACCATCCTTCGGGACTAGCGGGGCCTACGAGCAGTACTTC.